This TCR beta chain was sequenced for a study of Graves' ophthalmopathy and Graves' hyperthyroidism. Study context: The collection of peripheral blood took place at initial diagnosis, before any treatment.

Study-level findings and limits: Among thyroid clonotypes expanded above 0.001 frequency, most also appeared in blood. A 13-signature model separated ophthalmopathy from stable hyperthyroidism, reaching 85% to 90% sensitivity and roughly 84% specificity cross-validated.

Among the exclusions were patients with other autoimmune diseases, uncontrolled infections, pregnancy or lactation. Concerning this clonotype: Its specificity is not known.

The study amplified TCR beta CDR3 regions using RNA transcripts. HTBI primers served in a first-round RT-PCR, which a second-round multiplex PCR followed. A single record per CDR3 protein comes from TCRdb applying MiXCR to the multiplex PCR reads. The sample contains some 400,000 distinct CDR3 sequences, about 18% of which appear only once. The source material was peripheral blood. The source is a woman younger than 35 with Graves' ophthalmopathy.

CDR3 in DNA: TGTGCCAGCAGTTTAGCCTTATTCCGAGCTTTCTTT. Residues: CASSLALFRAFF. The chain couples TRBV12-3 or TRBV12-4 to TRBJ1-1; unclear D gene. The length of the CDR3 is 12 residues. Trimming pared 0 bases from V and 10 bases from J, leaving 9 bases between.